The rows below give T cell receptor beta chains drawn from one sample of a study of cytomegalovirus exposure and HLA in healthy donors. The assay was immunoSEQ multiplex PCR, and TCRdb's table has in-frame clones only and misses some. The sample records more than 95,000 clones, approximately 70% being singletons. The sequenced material came from PBMCs. The receptors derive from a woman aged 40 to 50 in good health and CMV-seropositive. The CDR3 runs from the conserved cysteine through the conserved F or W. The D gene is left open where the match is weak. The size field is filled for only some rows; it gives once, few, many or a size class.

DNA	CDR3	size	J	D	V
TGTGCCAGCAGCCAAGATCGGGCTAGCGGGAGGAATGAGCAGTTCTTC	CASSQDRASGRNEQFF	few	TRBJ2-1	TRBD2	TRBV4-2
TGCGCCAGCAGCTTCGACAGGGGGCGGCTCGCGCAGTCCCTATATACGCAGTATTTT	CASSFDRGRLAQSLYTQYF	-	TRBJ2-3	TRBD1	TRBV5-1
TGTGCCAGCAGCTCCCGGACAGATACGCAGTATTTT	CASSSRTDTQYF	-	TRBJ2-3	-	TRBV11-3
TGTGCCAGCAGCTTAGAACTAGCGGGACCCTCAGAGACCCAGTACTTC	CASSLELAGPSETQYF	once	TRBJ2-5	TRBD2	TRBV5-6
TGTGCCAGTAGTCCGGAGACAGGGGTTACCTATGGCTACACCTTC	CASSPETGVTYGYTF	-	TRBJ1-2	TRBD1	TRBV19
TGCAGCGGGCTAGGTGAAGAGGCCTACGAGCAGTACTTC	CSGLGEEAYEQYF	-	TRBJ2-7	-	TRBV29-1
TGCGCCAGCAGCCGACAGCTTGAGAACACCGGGGAGCTGTTTTTT	CASSRQLENTGELFF	-	TRBJ2-2	-	TRBV4-1
TGTGCCACAACCCGGGACACTGCCTACGAGCAGTACTTC	CATTRDTAYEQYF	-	TRBJ2-7	-	TRBV28
TGTGCCTCCACCGGCCCTGCGACTAGCGGCAATGAGCAGTTCTTC	CASTGPATSGNEQFF	-	TRBJ2-1	TRBD2	TRBV30
TGTGCCAGCAGCTTGGGGGGGACTTATCCCCAGCATTTT	CASSLGGTYPQHF	few	TRBJ1-5	-	TRBV13
TGTGCCTGGAGCCCGGGAGGGGGGCTTCAGCCCCAGCATTTT	CAWSPGGGLQPQHF	-	TRBJ1-5	-	TRBV30
TGTGCCAGTGGAGCGGGAGCCTCTGGGGCCAACGTCCTGACTTTC	CASGAGASGANVLTF	once	TRBJ2-6	TRBD2	TRBV6-5
TGCAGCGCCGGGGACAGAGAAGAGACCCAGTACTTC	CSAGDREETQYF	-	TRBJ2-5	TRBD1	TRBV29-1
TGCGCCAGCAGCCAAGGATACGACAGGTGGAACGAGCAGTACTTC	CASSQGYDRWNEQYF	-	TRBJ2-7	-	TRBV4-3
TGTGCCAGCAGTGACTCGAGGGTGGATACGCAGTATTTT	CASSDSRVDTQYF	-	TRBJ2-3	-	TRBV6-4
TGCGCCAGCAGCCAAGAGGGGGGAAACACTGAAGCTTTCTTT	CASSQEGGNTEAFF	-	TRBJ1-1	-	TRBV4-1
TGTGCCAGCAGTCGTACGCGTATGGTACAGCGGGATCTATCCTACGAGCAGTATTTC	CASSRTRMVQRDLSYEQYF	-	TRBJ2-7	TRBD2	TRBV2
TGTGCCAGCAGTGAAGTCACTGAGAACTATGGCTACACCTTC	CASSEVTENYGYTF	-	TRBJ1-2	-	TRBV6-1